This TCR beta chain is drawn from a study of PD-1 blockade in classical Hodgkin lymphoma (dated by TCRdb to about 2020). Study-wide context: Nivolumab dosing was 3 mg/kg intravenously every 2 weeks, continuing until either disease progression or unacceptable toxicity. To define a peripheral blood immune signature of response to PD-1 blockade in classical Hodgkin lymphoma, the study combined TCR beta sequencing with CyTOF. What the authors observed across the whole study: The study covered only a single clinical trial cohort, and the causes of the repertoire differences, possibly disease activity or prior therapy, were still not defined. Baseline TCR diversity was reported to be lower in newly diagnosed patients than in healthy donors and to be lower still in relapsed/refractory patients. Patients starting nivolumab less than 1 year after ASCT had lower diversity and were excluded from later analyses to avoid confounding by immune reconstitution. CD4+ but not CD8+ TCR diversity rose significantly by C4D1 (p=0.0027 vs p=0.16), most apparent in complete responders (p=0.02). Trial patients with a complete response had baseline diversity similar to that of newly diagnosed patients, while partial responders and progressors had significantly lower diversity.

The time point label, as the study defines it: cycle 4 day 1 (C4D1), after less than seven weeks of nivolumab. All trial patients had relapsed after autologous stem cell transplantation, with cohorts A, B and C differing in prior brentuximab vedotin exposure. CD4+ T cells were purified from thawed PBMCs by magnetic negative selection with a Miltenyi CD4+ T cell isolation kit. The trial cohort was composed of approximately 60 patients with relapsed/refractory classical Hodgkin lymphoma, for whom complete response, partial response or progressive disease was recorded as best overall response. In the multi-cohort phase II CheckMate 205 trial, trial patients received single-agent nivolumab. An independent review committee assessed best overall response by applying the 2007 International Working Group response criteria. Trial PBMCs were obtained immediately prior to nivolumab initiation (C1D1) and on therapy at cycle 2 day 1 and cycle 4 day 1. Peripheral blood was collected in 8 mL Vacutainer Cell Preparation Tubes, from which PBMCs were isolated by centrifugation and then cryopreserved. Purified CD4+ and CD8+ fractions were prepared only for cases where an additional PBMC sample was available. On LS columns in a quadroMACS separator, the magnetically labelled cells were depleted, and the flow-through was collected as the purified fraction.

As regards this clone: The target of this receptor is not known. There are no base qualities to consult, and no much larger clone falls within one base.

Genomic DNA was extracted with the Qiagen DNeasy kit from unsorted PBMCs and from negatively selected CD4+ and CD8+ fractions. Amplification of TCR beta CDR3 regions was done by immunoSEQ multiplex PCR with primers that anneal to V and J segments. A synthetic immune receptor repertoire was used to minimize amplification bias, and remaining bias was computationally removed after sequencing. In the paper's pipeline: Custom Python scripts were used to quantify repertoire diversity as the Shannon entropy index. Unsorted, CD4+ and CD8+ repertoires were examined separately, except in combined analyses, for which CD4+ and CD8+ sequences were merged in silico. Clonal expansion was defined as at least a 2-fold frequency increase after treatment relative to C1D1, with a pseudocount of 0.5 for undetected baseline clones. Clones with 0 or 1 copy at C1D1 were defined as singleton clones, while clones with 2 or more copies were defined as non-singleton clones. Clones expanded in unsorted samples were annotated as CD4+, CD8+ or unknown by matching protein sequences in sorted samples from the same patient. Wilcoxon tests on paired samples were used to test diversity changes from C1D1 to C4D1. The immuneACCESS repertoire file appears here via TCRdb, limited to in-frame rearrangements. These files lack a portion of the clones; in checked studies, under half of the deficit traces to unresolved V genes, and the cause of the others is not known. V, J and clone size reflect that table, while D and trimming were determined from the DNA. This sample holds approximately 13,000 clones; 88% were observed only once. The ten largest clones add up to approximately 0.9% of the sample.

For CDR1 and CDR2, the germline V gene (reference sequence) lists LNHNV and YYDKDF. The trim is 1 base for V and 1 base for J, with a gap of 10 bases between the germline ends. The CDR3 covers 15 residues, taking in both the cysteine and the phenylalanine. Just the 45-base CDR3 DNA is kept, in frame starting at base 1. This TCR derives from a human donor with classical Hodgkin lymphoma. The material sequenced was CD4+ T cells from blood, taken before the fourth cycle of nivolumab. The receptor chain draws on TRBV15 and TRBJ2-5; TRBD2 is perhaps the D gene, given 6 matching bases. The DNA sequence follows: TGTGCCACCAGCAGAGTCTTGGGGGGCCAAGAGACCCAGTACTTC. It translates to CATSRVLGGQETQYF.